The subject of this entry is one TCR beta chain. This sample is part of a study of blood T cell repertoires in COVID-19. Study details: Acute and convalescent COVID-19 specimens originated in the United States, Italy and Spain.

Enrolled through a virtual design, the participants were between 18 and 89 years of age and came from roughly 22 US areas. Participants were placed into cohorts based on the clinical history they reported. Some clones are missing from TCRdb's copy, which holds only in-frame ones; the method was immunoSEQ multiplex PCR. This sample has 380,000 or so clones; around 87% occur once, and the top ten carry 1.3%. The V gene's germline CDR1 is WSHSY and CDR2 SAAADI. CDR3 size: 10 residues. V was pared by 10 bases and J by 8 bases, with 11 bases between. The chain uses TRBV10-2 and TRBJ1-2; D is perhaps TRBD1 (5 bases). This sequence was found in a man aged 25-45 years who had recovered from COVID-19. The sequenced material came from PBMCs or T cells enriched from blood (not recorded which). The CDR3: CATRQNGYTF. In DNA, the CDR3 is TGCGCCACCCGACAGAACGGCTACACCTTC.